This T cell receptor (beta chain) was profiled in a study of shared clonotypes between healthy human individuals. Findings of the study overall: Generation probabilities were higher for clonotypes shared across all four sorted-subset donors than for unshared ones.

The CDR3 has 15 residues. V lost 0 bases to trimming and J lost 0 bases, with 9 bases between them. CDR1 KGHSH and CDR2 LQKENI come from the germline V gene. In the authors' workflow: Junction-only sequences produced by ImmunoSEQ had no quality scores, so filtering differed. Here immunoSEQ multiplex PCR was the method, and the copy in TCRdb shows in-frame clones only, minus some. V and J calls and clone size are copied from that table; D and trimming were computed from the DNA. The sample contains under 1,100,000 clones, roughly 80% of which appear only once. Worth noting for this clone: Its antigen is not known. This sample includes further DNA sequences coding for the same CDR3.

This TCR derives from a man aged 18 to 30 in good health. Sequenced: memory CD4+ T cells sorted from blood. The subset was: CD45RA-negative fraction. The chain has TRBV18 and TRBJ2-7; D gene uncertain. The CDR3 sequence is CASSPPERSSYEQYF. The CDR3, as DNA: TGTGCCAGCTCACCACCGGAAAGGAGCTCCTACGAGCAGTACTTC. Drawing the rest from reference TRBV18 and TRBJ2-7, the complete variable domain is NAGVMQNPRHLVRRRGQEARLRCSPMKGHSHVYWYRQLPEEGLKFMVYLQKENIIDESGMPKERFSAEFPKEGPSILRIQQVVRGDSAAYFCASSPPERSSYEQYFGPGTRLTVT.